This T cell receptor beta chain originates from a study of beta chain features in type 1 diabetes. A remark on this clone: Antigen: not known.

Expressed TCRB transcripts were sequenced after all isolated RNA was converted to cDNA. Average reads for naive, central memory and regulatory T cell samples were several million. The table came from immunoSEQ multiplex PCR; TCRdb's copy has only in-frame clones and leaves some out. The sample shows approximately 150,000 clones, over 55% of them seen only once. The germline V gene has CDR1 SNHLY and CDR2 FYNNEI. Trimming took 5 bases from V and 4 from J, leaving 8 bases between them. The CDR3 is 12 residues long. Study-wide results and caveats: Insertions at VDJ junctions were less frequent in type 1 diabetes patients. These patients also deleted more nucleotides at the same junctions. Shortening of TCRB CDR3s, moderate but significant, appeared in all four CD4+ subsets of Type 1 diabetes patients.

The chain carries TRBV2 and TRBJ2-5; maybe TRBD1 (5 bases). The receptor's source is a man aged 30 to 45 with type 1 diabetes. Sequenced input: naive CD4+ T cells from blood. The CDR3 sequence is CASSPRVETQYF. For the CDR3, the DNA is TGTGCCAGCAGTCCCAGGGTAGAGACCCAGTACTTC. The full variable domain, with the rest looked up from reference TRBV2 and TRBJ2-5, is EPEVTQTPSHQVTQMGQEVILRCVPISNHLYFYWYRQILGQKVEFLVSFYNNEISEKSEIFDDQFSVERPDGSNFTLKIRSTKLEDSAMYFCASSPRVETQYFGPGTRLLVL.